The clone carrying this T cell receptor beta chain was seen only a few times. What it binds is not known. V lost 0 bases to trimming and J lost 3 bases, with 5 bases between them. CDR3 length: 13 residues. The germline gives CDR1 KGHSH, CDR2 LQKENI. A sample-barcoded 5' primer and a J-beta primer mix were used in a second PCR of roughly 7 to 11 cycles. One entry per CDR3 protein, called by TCRdb with MiXCR from the 5' RACE reads. The repertoire holds over a million distinct CDR3 sequences, more than 35% seen once, with approximately 19% in the top ten. The data are from a study of blood T cells in healthy people across ages. General study results and limits: Naive CD4+ cell counts and diversity both ran higher in long-lived than in aged donors.

The TCR comes from a woman in her fifties or sixties in good health. The rearrangement joins TRBV18 to TRBJ2-5; D is ambiguous. Sequenced sample: blood. The CDR3 region has the DNA TGTGCCAGCTCACCACCCGTAAAAGAGACCCAGTACTTC. This sequence encodes CASSPPVKETQYF.